These 21 T cell receptor beta chains came from one sample sequenced in a study of OX40 agonist ivuxolimab in advanced cancers. Measured with immunoSEQ multiplex PCR; TCRdb has only the in-frame clones, and not every one. This sample carries some 57,000 clones, approximately 87% of them seen once, and the ten largest clones take roughly 4.8%. The material was CD4+ or CD8+ T cells sorted from blood, obtained in a trial of the OX40 agonist ivuxolimab. Receptors were obtained from an adult with an advanced solid tumor such as melanoma, head and neck, liver or kidney cancer.

The chain joins TRBV7-8 to TRBJ2-7; the match to TRBD1 covers 7 bases. The CDR3 is made up of 17 amino acids. V shed 0 bases and J 4 bases; nucleotides not matched to a gene: 12. Germline V CDR1 and CDR2: SGHVS, FQNEAQ. DNA for the CDR3: TGTGCCAGCAGCTTAGCGCGCCGGGTTAGACAGGGTTACGAGCAGTACTTC. Protein product: CASSLARRVRQGYEQYF.

This chain connects TRBV27 to TRBJ2-7, with 9 bases that match TRBD1. Germline assignment: CDR1 MNHEY and CDR2 SMNVEV (reference sequence). V lost 3 bases, J lost 4 bases, and 4 bases stayed unmatched. The CDR3 covers 14 residues. The CDR3 loop is CASSLGTGRYEQYF. For the CDR3, the DNA is TGTGCCAGCAGTTTGGGGACAGGGCGGTACGAGCAGTACTTC.

This clone came up a few times. One end of the junction varies from germline; a read error may be responsible. The gene calls are TRBV2 and TRBJ1-2; D is unresolved. This CDR3 comprises 9 residues. The germline gives CDR1 SNHLY, CDR2 FYNNEI. Written as DNA, the CDR3 is TGCCTCCGGGGAGGTGGCTACACCTTC. Translating it yields CLRGGGYTF.

The J gene is TRBJ2-2, the V gene TRBV6-5; D assignment may be TRBD1 or TRBD2 (5 bases each). In germline, CDR1 is MNHEY, CDR2 SVGAGI. The CDR3 is 16 residues long. V lost 0 bases, J lost 4 bases, and 12 bases lay in between. CDR3 bases: TGTGCCAGCAGTTACTCGGCCGGGACCACCACCGGGGAGCTGTTTTTT. It specifies CASSYSAGTTTGELFF.

The rearrangement joins TRBV14 to TRBJ2-2; 9 bases match TRBD2. J was trimmed by 5 bases and V by 0 bases; bases with no gene match: 7. Germline assignment: CDR1 SGHDN and CDR2 FVKESK. The CDR3 consists of 17 residues. The CDR3 is CASSQDSGLAYTGELFF. For the CDR3, the DNA is TGTGCCAGCAGCCAAGATAGCGGACTAGCGTATACCGGGGAGCTGTTTTTT.

The chain links TRBV7-6 to TRBJ1-4; D call uncertain. Germline values: CDR1 SGHVS, CDR2 FNYEAQ. The V and J ends lost 5 bases and 0 bases respectively, with 10 bases between them. This CDR3 has 15 residues. CDR3 nucleotide sequence: TGTGCCAGCAGCCAGCCGGCTGCAACTAATGAAAAACTGTTTTTT. It translates to CASSQPAATNEKLFF.

V usage is TRBV30 and J usage is TRBJ1-1; D is unresolved. Between the trimmed V and J ends, which lost 1 base and 1 base, there was a span of 10 bases. This CDR3 has 14 residues. Germline CDR1 GTSNPN, CDR2 SVGIG (reference sequence). The CDR3 DNA follows: TGTGCCTGGAGTGGGGGAGTTAGGAACACTGAAGCTTTCTTT. Protein product: CAWSGGVRNTEAFF.

J is TRBJ2-3 and V is TRBV7-9; 7 nucleotides align to TRBD2. The CDR3 has 17 residues. Germline trimming cut 4 bases from V and 0 bases from J; bases unmatched to any gene: 10. Germline V lookup: CDR1 SEHNR, CDR2 FQNEAQ (reference sequence). The DNA for the CDR3 is TGTGCCAGCAGCTACCCGGGAGGCCCCACTAGCACAGATACGCAGTATTTT. It codes for CASSYPGGPTSTDTQYF.

The gene calls are TRBV9 and TRBJ2-5; 12 bases are shared with TRBD2. This CDR3 has 16 amino acids. Germline CDR1 and CDR2: SGDLS and YYNGEE. Trimming at V came to 0 bases and at J to 5 bases, leaving 5 bases not matched to a gene. The CDR3 sequence: CASSVATGLAGETQYF. CDR3 nucleotides: TGTGCCAGCAGCGTAGCTACGGGACTAGCGGGTGAGACCCAGTACTTC.

V gene TRBV11-2 combines with J gene TRBJ1-3; 9 bases align to TRBD1. Losses at the gene ends were 5 bases for V and 6 bases for J; bases not matched to a gene: 5. This CDR3 is 14 amino acids long. Germline CDR1 SGHAT, CDR2 FQNNGV. CDR3 sequence: CASSPRTGVNTIYF. CDR3 in DNA: TGTGCCAGCAGCCCGCGGACAGGGGTAAACACCATATATTTT. Combining the CDR3 with reference TRBV11-2 and TRBJ1-3 gives the whole variable domain EAGVAQSPRYKIIEKRQSVAFWCNPISGHATLYWYQQILGQGPKLLIQFQNNGVVDDSQLPKDRFSAERLKGVDSTLKIQPAKLEDSAVYLCASSPRTGVNTIYFGEGSWLTVV.

This clone was picked up a small number of times. CDR3 nucleotides: TGTGCCACCTCTAAGGGACAACAGGGAGGGGATGAAAAACTGTTTTTT. Protein product: CATSKGQQGGDEKLFF. The V and J genes are TRBV10-3 and TRBJ1-4, with D perhaps TRBD1 (6 bases). This CDR3 has 16 amino acids. The germline V and J ends were trimmed by 10 bases and 6 bases, with 24 bases remaining between them. CDR1 and CDR2 (germline): ENHRY, SYGVKD.

This clone showed up just once. CDR3 DNA: TGCAGCGTTGAAGAGGCAGGGGGAGGCTATGGCTACACCTTC. Translated: CSVEEAGGGYGYTF. The rearrangement links TRBV29-1 to TRBJ1-2; 7 bases map to TRBD1. The CDR3 spans 14 residues. Germline CDR1 and CDR2: SQVTM and ANQGSEA. V dropped 0 bases and J dropped 4; count of bases not matched to a gene: 5.

V is TRBV28 and J is TRBJ1-5, with a tentative D call TRBD1 (5 bases). V shed 2 bases and J shed 6 bases, with 11 bases lying between them. The germline V gene encodes CDR1 MDHEN and CDR2 SYDVKM. The CDR3 consists of 14 residues. In nucleotides, the CDR3 is TGTGCCAGCAGTTTAGGCAGGGTATTTCAGCCCCAGCATTTT. Translating gives CASSLGRVFQPQHF. The full variable domain, its missing parts supplied by reference TRBV28 and TRBJ1-5, is DVKVTQSSRYLVKRTGEKVFLECVQDMDHENMFWYRQDPGLGLRLIYFSYDVKMKEKGDIPEGYSVSREKKERFSLILESASTNQTSMYLCASSLGRVFQPQHFGDGTRLSIL.

The V gene is TRBV7-3, the J gene TRBJ2-1; 9 bases line up with TRBD2. This CDR3 region has 15 residues. V lost 7 bases to trimming and J lost 3 bases; unmatched junction nucleotides: 7. Germline V lookup: CDR1 SGHTA, CDR2 FQGTGA. The chain's CDR3 is CASTVVAGDYNEQFF. The CDR3 nucleotides are TGTGCCAGCACCGTTGTAGCGGGGGACTACAATGAGCAGTTCTTC.

The V gene is TRBV7-8, the J gene TRBJ2-3; D uncertain. Germline CDR1 and CDR2: SGHVS and FQNEAQ. The V gene lost 4 bases and the J gene lost 6 bases, with 20 bases spanning the gap. The length of the CDR3 is 16 residues. The CDR3 spells CASSSPPRMGLDTQYF. The CDR3 region has the DNA TGTGCCAGCAGCTCGCCGCCGAGAATGGGGTTGGATACGCAGTATTTT.

The chain is built from TRBV29-1 and TRBJ1-1; no clear D gene. This CDR3 has 13 residues. Per germline, CDR1 SQVTM and CDR2 ANQGSEA. Trimming removed 0 bases at V and 5 bases at J, with 10 bases between. The CDR3 DNA reads TGCAGCGTTGAAGATGGAGGTTATACTGAAGCTTTCTTT. Its protein product is CSVEDGGYTEAFF.

This chain connects TRBV11-2 to TRBJ2-1; TRBD1 or TRBD2 may be the D gene (5 bases each). Trimming pared 6 bases from V and 5 bases from J, leaving 17 bases between. Germline-derived CDR1 and CDR2 are SGHAT and FQNNGV. The CDR3 is 15 amino acids. The CDR3 DNA reads as TGTGCCAGCAGACCACCGGGGCCGGGGAACAATGAGCAGTTCTTC. Amino acid sequence: CASRPPGPGNNEQFF.

The V and J genes are TRBV5-1 and TRBJ2-5, with a possible D match to TRBD2 (5 bases). In germline, CDR1 is SGHRS, CDR2 YFSETQ. V shed 6 bases and J shed 5 bases, with 23 bases lying between them. The CDR3 is made up of 16 amino acids. This chain's CDR3 is CASTLTGEGRGETQYF. CDR3 coding DNA: TGCGCCAGCACCCTAACCGGGGAAGGGCGAGGGGAGACCCAGTACTTC. Looking up the rest from reference TRBV5-1 and TRBJ2-5 gives the full variable domain: KAGVTQTPRYLIKTRGQQVTLSCSPISGHRSVSWYQQTPGQGLQFLFEYFSETQRNKGNFPGRFSGRQFSNSRSEMNVSTLELGDSALYLCASTLTGEGRGETQYFGPGTRLLVL.

This clone was seen a few times. The chain links TRBV18 to TRBJ1-6; 8 bases match TRBD1. Germline V gene sequence: CDR1 KGHSH, CDR2 LQKENI. Germline trimming cut 0 bases from V and 10 bases from J; bases unmatched to any gene: 11. CDR3 length equals 17 residues. The CDR3 DNA follows: TGTGCCAGCTCACCACCCGACGGACAGGGAGGGTACTCACCCCTCCACTTT. Residues: CASSPPDGQGGYSPLHF.

The chain has TRBV19 and TRBJ1-1; D is undetermined. Between the trimmed V and J ends, which lost 7 bases and 1 base, there was a span of 13 bases. CDR1 is LNHDA, CDR2 SQIVND, per germline (reference sequence). This CDR3 has 14 amino acids. The DNA of the CDR3 is TGTGCCAGTATGGTTCGCGTACAGAACACTGAAGCTTTCTTT. Protein sequence: CASMVRVQNTEAFF.

The chain has TRBV7-2 and TRBJ2-2, with D possibly TRBD2 on 5 matching bases. V lost 0 bases, J lost 3 bases, and 8 bases lay in between. CDR3 length equals 15 residues. Germline CDR1 SGHTA, CDR2 FQGNSA. Here the CDR3 reads CASSLAGGYTGELFF. CDR3 DNA: TGTGCCAGCAGCTTAGCGGGCGGGTACACCGGGGAGCTGTTTTTT.